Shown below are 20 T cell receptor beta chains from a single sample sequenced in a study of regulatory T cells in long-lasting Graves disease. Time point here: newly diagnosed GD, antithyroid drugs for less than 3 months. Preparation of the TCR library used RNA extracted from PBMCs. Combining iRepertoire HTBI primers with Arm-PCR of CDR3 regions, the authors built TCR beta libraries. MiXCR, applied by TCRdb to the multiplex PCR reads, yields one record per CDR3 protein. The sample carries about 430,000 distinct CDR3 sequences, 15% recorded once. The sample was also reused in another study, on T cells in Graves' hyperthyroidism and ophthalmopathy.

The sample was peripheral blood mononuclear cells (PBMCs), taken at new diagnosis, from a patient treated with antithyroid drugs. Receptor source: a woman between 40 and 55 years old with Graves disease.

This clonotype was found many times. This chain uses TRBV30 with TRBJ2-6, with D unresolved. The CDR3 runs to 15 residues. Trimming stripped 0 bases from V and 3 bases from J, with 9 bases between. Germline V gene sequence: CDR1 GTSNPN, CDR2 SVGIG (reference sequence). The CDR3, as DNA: TGTGCCTGGAGTGTACTTGGGGTTGGGGCCAACGTCCTGACTTTC. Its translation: CAWSVLGVGANVLTF.

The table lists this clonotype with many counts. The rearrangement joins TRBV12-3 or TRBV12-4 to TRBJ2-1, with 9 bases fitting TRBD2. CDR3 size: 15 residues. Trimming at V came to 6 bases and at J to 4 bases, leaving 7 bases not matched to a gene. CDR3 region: CASRLGLAPYNEQFF. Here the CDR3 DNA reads TGTGCCAGCAGGCTTGGACTAGCGCCTTACAATGAGCAGTTCTTC.

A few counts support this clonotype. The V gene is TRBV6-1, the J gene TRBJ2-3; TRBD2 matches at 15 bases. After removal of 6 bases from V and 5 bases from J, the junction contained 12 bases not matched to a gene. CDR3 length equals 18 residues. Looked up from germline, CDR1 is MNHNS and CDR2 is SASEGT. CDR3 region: CASRGSKGGLAGGDTQYF. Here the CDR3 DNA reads TGTGCCAGCAGAGGGAGCAAGGGGGGACTAGCGGGAGGAGATACGCAGTATTTT.

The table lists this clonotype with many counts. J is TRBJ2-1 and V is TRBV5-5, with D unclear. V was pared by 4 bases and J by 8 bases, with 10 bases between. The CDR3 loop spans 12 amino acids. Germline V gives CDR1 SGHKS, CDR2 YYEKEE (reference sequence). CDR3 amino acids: CASSPAWDEQFF. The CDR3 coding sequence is TGTGCCAGCAGCCCCGCGTGGGATGAGCAGTTCTTC.

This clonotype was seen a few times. The CDR3: CASSLGFGGPGAGETQYF. As DNA, the CDR3 is TGTGCCAGCAGCTTAGGTTTCGGCGGGCCTGGGGCGGGGGAGACCCAGTACTTC. The rearrangement joins TRBV7-3 to TRBJ2-5; a possible D gene is TRBD2 (6 bases). Germline loops: CDR1 SGHTA, CDR2 FQGTGA. This CDR3 is 18 amino acids long. Trimming removed 2 bases from V and 5 bases from J, with 24 bases in between.

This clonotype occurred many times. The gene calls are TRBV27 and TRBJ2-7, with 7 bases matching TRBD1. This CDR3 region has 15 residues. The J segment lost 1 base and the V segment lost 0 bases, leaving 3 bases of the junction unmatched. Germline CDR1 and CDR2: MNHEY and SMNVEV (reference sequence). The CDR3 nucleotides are TGTGCCAGCAGTTTATCGTGGGACAGATCCTACGAGCAGTACTTC. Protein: CASSLSWDRSYEQYF.

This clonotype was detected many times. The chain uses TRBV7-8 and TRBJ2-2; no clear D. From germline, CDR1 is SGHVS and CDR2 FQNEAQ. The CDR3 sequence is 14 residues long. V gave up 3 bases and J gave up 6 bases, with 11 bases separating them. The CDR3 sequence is CASSFVPRSGELFF. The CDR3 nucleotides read TGTGCCAGCAGCTTTGTCCCGAGGTCCGGGGAGCTGTTTTTT.

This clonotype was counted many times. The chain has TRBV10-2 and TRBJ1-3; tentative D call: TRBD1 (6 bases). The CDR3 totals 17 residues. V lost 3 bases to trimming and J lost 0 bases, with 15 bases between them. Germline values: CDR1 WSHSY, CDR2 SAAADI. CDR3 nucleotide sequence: TGCGCCAGCAGTGACCCAGACAGGTTCTTCTCTGGAAACACCATATATTTT. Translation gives CASSDPDRFFSGNTIYF.

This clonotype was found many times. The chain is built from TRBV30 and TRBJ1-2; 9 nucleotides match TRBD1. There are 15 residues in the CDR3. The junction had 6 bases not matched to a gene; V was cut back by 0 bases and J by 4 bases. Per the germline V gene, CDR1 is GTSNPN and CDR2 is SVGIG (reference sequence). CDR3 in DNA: TGTGCCTGGAGTGTAGGGACAGGGTATGGCTATGGCTACACCTTC. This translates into CAWSVGTGYGYGYTF.

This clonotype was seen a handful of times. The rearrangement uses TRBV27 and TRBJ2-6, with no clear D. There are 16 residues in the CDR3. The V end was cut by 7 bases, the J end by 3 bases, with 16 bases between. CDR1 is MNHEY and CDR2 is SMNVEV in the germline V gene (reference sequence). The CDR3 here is CASTNIASYGANVLTF. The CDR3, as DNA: TGTGCCAGCACTAACATTGCATCGTATGGGGCCAACGTCCTGACTTTC.

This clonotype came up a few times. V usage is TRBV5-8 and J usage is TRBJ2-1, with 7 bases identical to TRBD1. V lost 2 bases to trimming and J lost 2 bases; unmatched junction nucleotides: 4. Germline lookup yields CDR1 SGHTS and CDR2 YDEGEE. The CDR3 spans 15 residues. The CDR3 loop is CASSLLDRPYNEQFF. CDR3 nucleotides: TGTGCCAGCAGCTTACTGGACAGGCCCTACAATGAGCAGTTCTTC.

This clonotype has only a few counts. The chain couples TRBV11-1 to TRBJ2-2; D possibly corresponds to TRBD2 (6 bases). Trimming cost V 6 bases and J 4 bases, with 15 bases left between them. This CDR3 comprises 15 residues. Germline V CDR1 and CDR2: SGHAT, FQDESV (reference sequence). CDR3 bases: TGTGCCAGCAGTCCGGTTGAGGGAGGCACCGGGGAGCTGTTTTTT. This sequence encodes CASSPVEGGTGELFF.

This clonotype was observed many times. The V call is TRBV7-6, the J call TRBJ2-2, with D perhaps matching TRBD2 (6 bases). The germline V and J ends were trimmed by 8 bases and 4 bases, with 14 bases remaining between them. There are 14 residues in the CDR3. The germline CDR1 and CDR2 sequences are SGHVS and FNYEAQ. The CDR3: CASVPGVVTGELFF. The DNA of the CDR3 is TGTGCCAGCGTCCCGGGAGTTGTCACCGGGGAGCTGTTTTTT.

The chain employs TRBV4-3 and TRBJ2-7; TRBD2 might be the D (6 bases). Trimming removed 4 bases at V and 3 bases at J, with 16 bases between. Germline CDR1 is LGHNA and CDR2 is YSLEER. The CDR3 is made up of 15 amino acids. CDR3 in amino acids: CASSPLGGSYYEQYF. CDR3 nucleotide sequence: TGCGCCAGCAGCCCGCTCGGGGGTTCTTACTACGAGCAGTACTTC.

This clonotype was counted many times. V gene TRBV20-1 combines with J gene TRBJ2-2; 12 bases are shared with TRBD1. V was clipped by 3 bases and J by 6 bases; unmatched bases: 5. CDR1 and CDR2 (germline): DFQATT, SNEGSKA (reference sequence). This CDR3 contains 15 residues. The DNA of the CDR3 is TGCAGTGCTAGCGATCGGGACAGGGGGCCCGGGGAGCTGTTTTTT. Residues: CSASDRDRGPGELFF.

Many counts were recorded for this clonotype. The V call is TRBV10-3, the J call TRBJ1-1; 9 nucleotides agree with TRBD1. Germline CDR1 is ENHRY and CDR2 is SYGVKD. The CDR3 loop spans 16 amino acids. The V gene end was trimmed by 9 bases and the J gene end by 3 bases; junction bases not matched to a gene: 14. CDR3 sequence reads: CAIKSGTTGGHTEAFF. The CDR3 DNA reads TGTGCCATAAAAAGCGGGACGACAGGGGGGCACACTGAAGCTTTCTTT.

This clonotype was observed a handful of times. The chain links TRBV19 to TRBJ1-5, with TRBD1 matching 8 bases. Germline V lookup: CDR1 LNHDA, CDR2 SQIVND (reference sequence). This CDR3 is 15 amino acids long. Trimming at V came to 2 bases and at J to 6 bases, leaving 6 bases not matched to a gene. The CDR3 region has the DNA TGTGCCAGTAGTATACCCGGACAGGGCTCTCAGCCCCAGCATTTT. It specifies CASSIPGQGSQPQHF.

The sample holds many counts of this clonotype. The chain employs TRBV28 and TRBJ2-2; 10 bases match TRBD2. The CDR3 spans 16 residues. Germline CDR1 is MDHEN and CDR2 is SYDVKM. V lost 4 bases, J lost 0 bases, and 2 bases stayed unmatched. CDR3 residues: CASSSGLAANTGELFF. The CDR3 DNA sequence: TGTGCCAGCAGTTCTGGACTAGCGGCGAACACCGGGGAGCTGTTTTTT. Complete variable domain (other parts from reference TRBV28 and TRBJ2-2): DVKVTQSSRYLVKRTGEKVFLECVQDMDHENMFWYRQDPGLGLRLIYFSYDVKMKEKGDIPEGYSVSREKKERFSLILESASTNQTSMYLCASSSGLAANTGELFFGEGSRLTVL.

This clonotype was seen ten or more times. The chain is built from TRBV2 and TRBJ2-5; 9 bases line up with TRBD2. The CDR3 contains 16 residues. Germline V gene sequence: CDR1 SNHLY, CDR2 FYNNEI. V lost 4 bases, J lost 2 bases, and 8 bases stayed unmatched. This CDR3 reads CASSALLAGLQETQYF. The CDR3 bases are TGTGCCAGCAGTGCCCTACTAGCGGGCCTTCAAGAGACCCAGTACTTC.

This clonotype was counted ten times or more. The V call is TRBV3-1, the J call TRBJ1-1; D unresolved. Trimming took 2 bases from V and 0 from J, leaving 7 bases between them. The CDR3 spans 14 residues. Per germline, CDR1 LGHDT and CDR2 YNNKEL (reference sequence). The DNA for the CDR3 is TGTGCCAGCAGCCAAATGGGCATGAACACTGAAGCTTTCTTT. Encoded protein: CASSQMGMNTEAFF.